The 3 T cell receptor beta chains below were found in one sample sequenced in a study of blood T cell repertoires in COVID-19 (dated by TCRdb to between 2020 and 2021). Library preparation employed the immunoSEQ multiplex PCR assay. In TCRdb, the immuneACCESS table is reduced to in-frame sequences with V and J assigned. These tables do not hold every clone; where another copy was compared, an unresolved V gene accounts for under half, and the others remain unexplained. This sample comprises about 270,000 clones, more than 80% of them detected only once. The top ten hold approximately 4% of the sample. Sequenced: PBMCs or T cells enriched from blood (not recorded which). The receptors come from a woman aged 25-40 years with acute COVID-19.

The rearrangement links TRBV3-1 (or the pseudogene TRBV3-2) to TRBJ1-1; 7 bases map to TRBD1. Germline V lookup: CDR1 LGHDT, CDR2 YNNKEL (reference sequence). This CDR3 has 12 residues. V gave up 3 bases and J gave up 7 bases; unmatched junction bases: 2. The CDR3 is CASSHGTDEAFF. Here the CDR3 DNA reads TGTGCCAGCAGCCACGGGACAGATGAAGCTTTCTTT.

This clone appeared once. The chain joins TRBV9 to TRBJ2-1, with a possible D match to TRBD2 (5 bases). V was shortened by 0 bases and J by 9 bases, with 10 bases between the two germline ends. CDR3 length: 13 amino acids. Germline V lookup: CDR1 SGDLS, CDR2 YYNGEE. Written as DNA, the CDR3 is TGTGCCAGCAGCGTAGAAACTAGGTCTGAGCAGTTCTTC. Residues: CASSVETRSEQFF.

This clone was seen only a few times. This chain links TRBV5-1 with TRBJ1-5; maybe TRBD1 (6 bases). Per germline, CDR1 SGHRS and CDR2 YFSETQ. Trimming shortened V by 2 bases and J by 7 bases, and 13 bases separated the two germline ends. There are 14 residues in the CDR3. The CDR3 DNA reads TGCGCCAGCAGCTTTGGGACAACTGGGCAGCCCCAGCATTTT. It codes for CASSFGTTGQPQHF.